This TCR beta chain was sequenced in a study of OX40 agonist ivuxolimab in advanced cancers. Overall study findings and caveats: At 0.1 to 3.0 mg/kg and by week 6, CD4+ and CD8+ T cells in the blood had expanded clonally.

Measured with immunoSEQ multiplex PCR; TCRdb has only the in-frame clones, and not every one. The sample carries about 27,000 clones, almost 90% recorded once. With V trimmed by 5 bases and J by 1 base, 2 bases remained unmatched. The CDR3 length is 12 residues. Germline loops: CDR1 GTSNPN, CDR2 SVGIG (reference sequence). A remark on this clone: Its antigen is undetermined.

The sampling schedule covered blood at baseline, cycle 4 day 1, and cycle 7 day 1. The chain employs TRBV30 and TRBJ2-7, with 7 bases aligning to TRBD2. This sample comprised CD4+ or CD8+ T cells sorted from blood, obtained in a trial of the OX40 agonist ivuxolimab. The TCR sequence derives from an adult with an advanced solid tumor such as melanoma, head and neck, liver or kidney cancer. CDR3 amino acids: CAWASGSYEQYF. The CDR3 nucleotides read TGTGCCTGGGCTAGCGGATCCTACGAGCAGTACTTC.